A single sample is the source of the 32 T cell receptor beta chains below, sequenced in a study of shared clonotypes between healthy human individuals. Sequenced by immunoSEQ multiplex PCR; TCRdb stores in-frame clones only, minus some. The data show a few million clones, with 93% seen just once and around 0.4% held by the top ten. The sequenced sample was naive CD4+ T cells from PBMCs. Subset described: CD45RA+ positively selected. These receptor sequences come from a young man in good health. Some clones in this sample may be carry-over from other donors' samples.

The chain couples TRBV28 to TRBJ2-2; D uncertain. Germline V gene sequence: CDR1 MDHEN, CDR2 SYDVKM. The CDR3 runs to 16 residues. Between the trimmed V and J ends, which lost 4 bases and 5 bases, there was a span of 17 bases. The CDR3 spells CASSSVFPSGTGELFF. The CDR3 DNA is TGTGCCAGCAGTTCTGTATTTCCCTCTGGAACCGGGGAGCTGTTTTTT. The full variable domain, in which reference TRBV28 and TRBJ2-2 provide the parts outside the CDR3, is DVKVTQSSRYLVKRTGEKVFLECVQDMDHENMFWYRQDPGLGLRLIYFSYDVKMKEKGDIPEGYSVSREKKERFSLILESASTNQTSMYLCASSSVFPSGTGELFFGEGSRLTVL.

This clone was seen a single time. This chain joins TRBV7-2 and TRBJ2-5; D possibly corresponds to TRBD2 (5 bases). CDR1 and CDR2 (germline): SGHTA, FQGNSA. The CDR3 is made up of 16 amino acids. Trimming removed 5 bases from V and 2 bases from J, with 18 bases in between. For the CDR3, the DNA is TGTGCCAGCAGCAAAAGTACGGGGAGTGGGCAAGAGACCCAGTACTTC. It yields the protein CASSKSTGSGQETQYF. The full variable domain, rest sourced from reference TRBV7-2 and TRBJ2-5, is GAGVSQSPSNKVTEKGKDVELRCDPISGHTALYWYRQSLGQGLEFLIYFQGNSAPDKSGLPSDRFSAERTGGSVSTLTIQRTQQEDSAVYLCASSKSTGSGQETQYFGPGTRLLVL.

The V and J genes are TRBV5-1 and TRBJ2-1, with 9 nucleotides matching TRBD1. Germline values: CDR1 SGHRS, CDR2 YFSETQ. The ends lost 0 bases at V and 4 bases at J; junction bases unmatched: 8. The CDR3 runs to 17 residues. This CDR3 reads CASSLDDRDRAYNEQFF. For the CDR3, the DNA is TGCGCCAGCAGCTTGGACGACCGGGACAGGGCATACAATGAGCAGTTCTTC.

The gene calls are TRBV27 and TRBJ2-1; 9 nucleotides agree with TRBD1. V shed 0 bases and J 4 bases; nucleotides not matched to a gene: 13. The CDR3 loop spans 19 amino acids. CDR1 is MNHEY, CDR2 SMNVEV, per germline (reference sequence). The CDR3 loop is CASSLSLLRGTGTYNEQFF. The CDR3, as DNA: TGTGCCAGCAGTTTATCCCTCCTTCGGGGGACAGGGACTTACAATGAGCAGTTCTTC.

The chain combines TRBV5-1 with TRBJ2-3, with D possibly being TRBD2 (6 bases). The CDR3 covers 17 residues. Germline V lookup: CDR1 SGHRS, CDR2 YFSETQ. Deletions cut 1 base from V and 1 base from J, with 16 bases between. DNA of the CDR3: TGCGCCAGCAGCTTGATTCCCCTCGGCGGGGGCACAGATACGCAGTATTTT. Protein sequence: CASSLIPLGGGTDTQYF.

The rearrangement joins TRBV5-4 to TRBJ2-7; 9 nucleotides line up with TRBD2. Trimming cost V 4 bases and J 4 bases; bases outside gene matches: 12. The germline CDR1 and CDR2 sequences are SGHNT and YYREEE (reference sequence). This CDR3 contains 16 residues. CDR3 protein: CASSMGGVAGVYEQYF. The CDR3 bases are TGTGCCAGCAGCATGGGAGGAGTAGCGGGAGTTTACGAGCAGTACTTC.

To note about this clone: The sample contains more than one DNA sequence encoding this CDR3. V and J are TRBV28 and TRBJ2-7; no clear D gene. Germline-derived CDR1 and CDR2 are MDHEN and SYDVKM. There are 13 residues in the CDR3. V was pared by 2 bases and J by 2 bases, with 7 bases between. DNA of the CDR3: TGTGCCAGCAGTTTAGGCAGGCCCTACGAGCAGTACTTC. Translated, it gives CASSLGRPYEQYF.

This sequence joins TRBV7-6 and TRBJ1-5, with D tentatively TRBD1 (5 bases). Germline CDR1 is SGHVS and CDR2 is FNYEAQ. The CDR3 totals 15 residues. V was trimmed by 5 bases and J by 2 bases, leaving 13 bases between them. The CDR3 DNA reads TGTGCCAGCAGCCCTCATCCGGGGGGCAATCAGCCCCAGCATTTT. Amino acids: CASSPHPGGNQPQHF.

The V and J genes are TRBV7-6 and TRBJ1-2; the D is unclear. The germline V and J ends were trimmed by 0 bases and 1 base, with 12 bases remaining between them. Per the germline V gene, CDR1 is SGHVS and CDR2 is FNYEAQ. The length of the CDR3 is 16 residues. CDR3 in amino acids: CASSLASGKINYGYTF. DNA for the CDR3: TGTGCCAGCAGCTTAGCGTCTGGGAAAATTAACTATGGCTACACCTTC. Looking up the rest from reference TRBV7-6 and TRBJ1-2 gives the full variable domain: GAGVSQSPRYKVTKRGQDVALRCDPISGHVSLYWYRQALGQGPEFLTYFNYEAQQDKSGLPNDRFSAERPEGSISTLTIQRTEQRDSAMYRCASSLASGKINYGYTFGSGTRLTVV.

The rearrangement uses TRBV19 and TRBJ2-5; TRBD1 agrees at 8 bases. CDR1 and CDR2 (germline): LNHDA, SQIVND (reference sequence). This CDR3 has 14 amino acids. The junction had 7 bases not matched to a gene; V was cut back by 5 bases and J by 5 bases. The CDR3 loop reads CASSPSTGGETQYF. The CDR3 nucleotides read TGTGCCAGTAGTCCCTCTACAGGGGGTGAGACCCAGTACTTC.

V and J are TRBV11-2 and TRBJ2-7; 11 nucleotides line up with TRBD2. J was trimmed by 3 bases and V by 5 bases; bases with no gene match: 3. The CDR3 covers 14 residues. CDR1 SGHAT and CDR2 FQNNGV come from the germline V gene. The DNA for the CDR3 is TGTGCCAGCAGCACGACTAGCGGGAACTACGAGCAGTACTTC. Its protein is CASSTTSGNYEQYF. Based on the CDR3 plus reference TRBV11-2 and TRBJ2-7, the full variable domain is EAGVAQSPRYKIIEKRQSVAFWCNPISGHATLYWYQQILGQGPKLLIQFQNNGVVDDSQLPKDRFSAERLKGVDSTLKIQPAKLEDSAVYLCASSTTSGNYEQYFGPGTRLTVT.

The V and J genes are TRBV6-1 and TRBJ2-1, with 7 bases matching TRBD1. The ends lost 5 bases at V and 4 bases at J; junction bases unmatched: 5. The CDR3 contains 14 residues. The germline V gene has CDR1 MNHNS and CDR2 SASEGT. The CDR3 spells CASSQGQRYNEQFF. Written as DNA, the CDR3 is TGTGCCAGCAGTCAGGGACAGAGATACAATGAGCAGTTCTTC.

The chain couples TRBV6-5 to TRBJ1-1; D gene unclear. V was cut by 7 bases and J by 1 base, with 10 bases left in between. The V gene's germline CDR1 is MNHEY and CDR2 SVGAGI. The CDR3 consists of 13 residues. Here the CDR3 DNA reads TGTGCCAGCATGGGCCGGGGGAACACTGAAGCTTTCTTT. Translating gives CASMGRGNTEAFF.

The J gene is TRBJ1-1, the V gene TRBV5-6; the D is unclear. V lost 3 bases, J lost 6 bases, and 9 bases lay in between. The CDR3 has 12 residues. Germline CDR1 reads SGHDT; CDR2 reads YYEEEE. Here the CDR3 DNA reads TGTGCCAGCAGCTACTCCTTGTCTGAAGCTTTCTTT. Its protein product is CASSYSLSEAFF. Complete variable domain (other parts from reference TRBV5-6 and TRBJ1-1): DAGVTQSPTHLIKTRGQQVTLRCSPKSGHDTVSWYQQALGQGPQFIFQYYEEEERQRGNFPDRFSGHQFPNYSSELNVNALLLGDSALYLCASSYSLSEAFFGQGTRLTVV.

This chain joins TRBV7-9 and TRBJ1-2; TRBD1 matches at 7 bases. This CDR3 comprises 15 residues. Germline lookup yields CDR1 SEHNR and CDR2 FQNEAQ (reference sequence). J lost 4 bases, V lost 0 bases, and 5 bases had no gene match. CDR3 amino acids: CASSLADRALYGYTF. Written as DNA, the CDR3 is TGTGCCAGCAGCTTAGCAGACAGGGCGCTCTATGGCTACACCTTC.

The gene calls are TRBV28 and TRBJ2-4; D possibly matches TRBD1 or TRBD2 (6 bases each). The ends were cut back, 4 bases at V and 8 bases at J, with 18 bases in the middle. Germline values: CDR1 MDHEN, CDR2 SYDVKM. There are 15 residues in the CDR3. For the CDR3, the DNA is TGTGCCAGCAGTTCCCTAGGGGGGCTCGGTGACATTCAGTACTTC. Translating it yields CASSSLGGLGDIQYF.

The J gene is TRBJ1-4, the V gene TRBV28; TRBD1 matches 8 bases. Losses at the gene ends were 2 bases for V and 6 bases for J; bases not matched to a gene: 5. Germline V gene data show CDR1 as MDHEN and CDR2 as SYDVKM. The length of the CDR3 is 15 residues. CDR3 bases: TGTGCCAGCAGTTTAGTTGGACAGGGTGATGAAAAACTGTTTTTT. Protein: CASSLVGQGDEKLFF.

This chain links TRBV5-4 with TRBJ2-1; D may correspond to TRBD1 or TRBD2 (6 bases each). V was trimmed by 8 bases and J by 9 bases, leaving 24 bases between them. This CDR3 is 15 amino acids long. Germline CDR1 and CDR2: SGHNT and YYREEE (reference sequence). Here the CDR3 reads CASLGGGPGRSEQFF. The CDR3 bases are TGTGCCAGTCTTGGAGGGGGACCCGGTCGTAGTGAGCAGTTCTTC.

As regards this clone: No DNA is shown, since the ends of the CDR3 on it are uncertain; the CDR3 is the one TCRdb lists. The J gene is TRBJ1-2, the V gene TRBV28. The germline V gene encodes CDR1 MDHEN and CDR2 SYDVKM. The CDR3 length equals 15 residues, ends included. This chain's CDR3 is CASSSSGRGGYGYTF.

This clone appeared once. The gene calls are TRBV5-1 and TRBJ1-2; TRBD1 matches at 10 bases. The CDR3 is 14 amino acids. The junction had 4 bases not matched to a gene; V was cut back by 3 bases and J by 5 bases. CDR1 is SGHRS and CDR2 is YFSETQ in the germline V gene. DNA for the CDR3: TGCGCCAGCAGCTCCCGGACAGGGGGTTATGGCTACACCTTC. Its protein product is CASSSRTGGYGYTF. Complete variable domain (other parts from reference TRBV5-1 and TRBJ1-2): KAGVTQTPRYLIKTRGQQVTLSCSPISGHRSVSWYQQTPGQGLQFLFEYFSETQRNKGNFPGRFSGRQFSNSRSEMNVSTLELGDSALYLCASSSRTGGYGYTFGSGTRLTVV.

The chain has TRBV9 and TRBJ2-2; a possible D gene is TRBD2 (5 bases). Germline loops: CDR1 SGDLS, CDR2 YYNGEE. CDR3 length equals 15 residues. The V end lost 0 bases, the J end lost 5 bases, and 11 bases lay between the germline ends. CDR3 bases: TGTGCCAGCAGCGTAGGAGCGGCTCAAACCGGGGAGCTGTTTTTT. Translating gives CASSVGAAQTGELFF.

The V call is TRBV15, the J call TRBJ2-2; no clear D gene. Trimming took off 1 base at V and 8 bases at J, with 8 bases between the two ends. The CDR3 has 13 residues. Germline CDR1 reads LNHNV; CDR2 reads YYDKDF (reference sequence). The CDR3 loop is CATSRAFIGELFF. CDR3 nucleotide sequence: TGTGCCACCAGCAGAGCTTTCATTGGGGAGCTGTTTTTT. Supplemented by reference TRBV15 and TRBJ2-2, the full variable domain reads DAMVIQNPRYQVTQFGKPVTLSCSQTLNHNVMYWYQQKSSQAPKLLFHYYDKDFNNEADTPDNFQSRRPNTSFCFLDIRSPGLGDTAMYLCATSRAFIGELFFGEGSRLTVL.

In this sample, this clone turned up once. The J gene is TRBJ1-5, the V gene TRBV20-1, with unresolved D. Germline V gene sequence: CDR1 DFQATT, CDR2 SNEGSKA (reference sequence). There are 11 residues in the CDR3. V was shortened by 6 bases and J by 5 bases, with 8 bases between the two germline ends. The CDR3 coding sequence is TGCAGTGCCGAGCGGGATCAGCCCCAGCATTTT. As protein: CSAERDQPQHF.

The rearrangement joins TRBV5-5 to TRBJ1-1; TRBD1 might be the D (5 bases). Trimming removed 2 bases at V and 3 bases at J, with 11 bases between. The CDR3 loop spans 14 amino acids. Germline CDR1 is SGHKS and CDR2 is YYEKEE (reference sequence). The CDR3 sequence is CASSLVGGDTEAFF. The CDR3 nucleotides are TGTGCCAGCAGCTTAGTTGGGGGGGACACTGAAGCTTTCTTT. Full variable domain (missing parts from reference TRBV5-5 and TRBJ1-1): DAGVTQSPTHLIKTRGQQVTLRCSPISGHKSVSWYQQVLGQGPQFIFQYYEKEERGRGNFPDRFSARQFPNYSSELNVNALLLGDSALYLCASSLVGGDTEAFFGQGTRLTVV.

V is TRBV7-2 and J is TRBJ2-5, with D perhaps given as TRBD1 or TRBD2 (5 bases each). Deletions cut 5 bases from V and 11 bases from J, with 15 bases between. CDR3 length: 12 residues. Germline CDR1 is SGHTA and CDR2 is FQGNSA. DNA for the CDR3: TGTGCCAGCAGCCCCTTGGGACGACTACAGTACTTC. Its translation: CASSPLGRLQYF. Full variable domain (missing parts from reference TRBV7-2 and TRBJ2-5): GAGVSQSPSNKVTEKGKDVELRCDPISGHTALYWYRQSLGQGLEFLIYFQGNSAPDKSGLPSDRFSAERTGGSVSTLTIQRTQQEDSAVYLCASSPLGRLQYFGPGTRLLVL.

The V gene is TRBV5-1, the J gene TRBJ2-4, with D tentatively TRBD1 (5 bases). From germline, CDR1 is SGHRS and CDR2 YFSETQ. The CDR3 contains 14 residues. Trimming shortened V by 0 bases and J by 8 bases, and 12 bases separated the two germline ends. CDR3 coding DNA: TGCGCCAGCAGCTTGGGGGGCGTTCGTGACATTCAGTACTTC. This gives the protein CASSLGGVRDIQYF.

This sequence joins TRBV7-2 and TRBJ2-5, with D perhaps matching TRBD2 (7 bases). The germline CDR1 and CDR2 sequences are SGHTA and FQGNSA. Trimming took off 8 bases at V and 5 bases at J, with 18 bases between the two ends. The CDR3 loop spans 14 amino acids. Written as DNA, the CDR3 is TGTGCCAGCGAGCGGGGAGGGGGTTGGGAGACCCAGTACTTC. This codes for CASERGGGWETQYF.

This clone was recorded only once. V and J are TRBV4-2 and TRBJ2-7; D remains ambiguous. The CDR3 consists of 16 residues. The ends were cut back, 0 bases at V and 4 bases at J, with 16 bases in the middle. CDR1 and CDR2 (germline): LGHNA, YNFKEQ. CDR3 amino acids: CASSQEGALPTYEQYF. The CDR3 DNA is TGTGCCAGCAGCCAAGAAGGAGCTTTGCCCACTTACGAGCAGTACTTC.

The chain employs TRBV5-6 and TRBJ1-4; D call uncertain. The ends were cut back, 4 bases at V and 0 bases at J, with 10 bases in the middle. Germline V gene lookup returns CDR1 SGHDT and CDR2 YYEEEE. CDR3 length equals 15 residues. CDR3 in amino acids: CASSRSFTTNEKLFF. Here the CDR3 DNA reads TGTGCCAGCAGCCGGAGCTTTACAACTAATGAAAAACTGTTTTTT.

The chain combines TRBV6-1 with TRBJ2-1; 10 positions agree with TRBD2. The CDR3 length is 14 residues. V trimming: 7 bases; J trimming: 8 bases; junction bases outside the gene matches: 8. From germline, CDR1 is MNHNS and CDR2 SASEGT. Here the CDR3 reads CASTGLAGDDEQFF. The CDR3 coding sequence is TGTGCCAGCACCGGTCTAGCGGGAGACGATGAGCAGTTCTTC.

To note about this clone: Different DNA sequences within this sample yield the same CDR3. The chain couples TRBV5-1 to TRBJ2-7; D is ambiguous. Trimming stripped 0 bases from V and 1 base from J, with 8 bases between. The germline V gene encodes CDR1 SGHRS and CDR2 YFSETQ. The CDR3 contains 14 residues. CDR3 in amino acids: CASSLVVGSYEQYF. CDR3 coding DNA: TGCGCCAGCAGCTTGGTAGTTGGGTCCTACGAGCAGTACTTC.

The V and J genes are TRBV15 and TRBJ2-1; 11 positions agree with TRBD2. Trimming cost V 3 bases and J 5 bases; bases outside gene matches: 6. CDR1 and CDR2 from the germline V gene are LNHNV and YYDKDF (reference sequence). This CDR3 region has 16 residues. This CDR3 reads CATSSHRGLADNEQFF. The CDR3 DNA is TGTGCCACCAGCAGTCATAGGGGACTAGCGGACAATGAGCAGTTCTTC.